A selection of T cell receptor beta chains follows, all from one sample in a study of Ad26.COV2.S vaccination and SARS-CoV-2 variants. Sequencing used immunoSEQ multiplex PCR; TCRdb keeps in-frame clones, though not all of them. The table records around 500,000 clones, 89% of them present only once. The specimen comprised peripheral blood, sampled in a trial of Ad26.COV2.S vaccine versus placebo. The source of these receptors is a person aged 18 to 65 who received the Ad26.COV2.S COVID-19 vaccine or a placebo. CDR3s include the opening cysteine and the closing phenylalanine or tryptophan. Expanded clones get a size class; other rows say once, few or many, or leave the size out.

clone size: -
CDR3 length: 14
V gene: TRBV18
J gene: TRBJ2-7
CDR3 protein: CASSPPGTPGEQYF

clone size: -
CDR3 length: 15
V gene: TRBV6-2/TRBV6-3
J gene: TRBJ1-1
CDR3 protein: CASSQNRLANTEAFF

clone size: -
CDR3 length: 17
V gene: TRBV2
J gene: TRBJ1-2
CDR3 protein: CASSEVATGLTHYGYTF

clone size: once
CDR3 length: 15
V gene: TRBV19
J gene: TRBJ2-7
CDR3 protein: CASSATSGGSWEQYF

clone size: -
CDR3 length: 15
V gene: TRBV5-4
J gene: TRBJ1-4
CDR3 protein: CASSLDRGAREKLFF

clone size: -
CDR3 length: 15
V gene: TRBV28
J gene: TRBJ1-1
CDR3 protein: CASSLPDRFAAEAFF

clone size: -
CDR3 length: 17
V gene: TRBV15
J gene: TRBJ2-1
CDR3 protein: CATSRDTAGATYNEQFF

clone size: -
CDR3 length: 18
V gene: TRBV7-8
J gene: TRBJ2-1
CDR3 protein: CASSQTTSGRASRNEQFF

clone size: -
CDR3 length: 15
V gene: TRBV4-2
J gene: TRBJ2-5
CDR3 protein: CASSQEGRAQETQYF

clone size: -
CDR3 length: 15
V gene: TRBV6-5
J gene: TRBJ1-3
CDR3 protein: CASSQTGSSGNTIYF

clone size: -
CDR3 length: 14
V gene: TRBV6-5
J gene: TRBJ1-1
CDR3 protein: CASSYTTVNTEAFF

clone size: -
CDR3 length: 15
V gene: TRBV5-8
J gene: TRBJ2-3
CDR3 protein: CASSLRLTSTDTQYF

clone size: -
CDR3 length: 16
V gene: TRBV3-1/TRBV3-2
J gene: TRBJ2-1
CDR3 protein: CASSIPAGQGYNEQFF

clone size: -
CDR3 length: 12
V gene: TRBV28
J gene: TRBJ1-4
CDR3 protein: CASSSRQEKLFF

clone size: -
CDR3 length: 15
V gene: TRBV15
J gene: TRBJ2-1
CDR3 protein: CATSSGGTTSNEQFF

clone size: -
CDR3 length: 12
V gene: TRBV6-2/TRBV6-3
J gene: TRBJ1-5
CDR3 protein: CASSYSYQPQHF

clone size: few
CDR3 length: 13
V gene: TRBV2
J gene: TRBJ1-5
CDR3 protein: CASSGQGNQPQHF

clone size: once
CDR3 length: 15
V gene: TRBV30
J gene: TRBJ2-1
CDR3 protein: CAWSVSLAAYNEQFF

clone size: -
CDR3 length: 12
V gene: TRBV30
J gene: TRBJ1-2
CDR3 protein: CAWSSITYGYTF

clone size: -
CDR3 length: 14
V gene: TRBV3-1/TRBV3-2
J gene: TRBJ1-3
CDR3 protein: CASSSLSSGNTIYF

clone size: -
CDR3 length: 13
V gene: TRBV24-1
J gene: TRBJ1-2
CDR3 protein: CATSGSTDYGYTF

clone size: -
CDR3 length: 14
V gene: TRBV11-3
J gene: TRBJ2-7
CDR3 protein: CASSLGRGHNEQYF

clone size: -
CDR3 length: 17
V gene: TRBV5-1
J gene: TRBJ2-5
CDR3 protein: CASSLGSRTGGAETQYF

clone size: -
CDR3 length: 14
V gene: TRBV7-2
J gene: TRBJ2-3
CDR3 protein: CASSLYQPTDTQYF